These T cell receptor beta chains were read from a single sample in a study of blood T cell repertoires in COVID-19. The method was immunoSEQ multiplex PCR; TCRdb's version includes in-frame clones alone and lacks a portion of them. Of 200,000 to 250,000 clones in the sample, around 86% were seen once. The source material was peripheral blood. Receptor source: a man in his fifties or sixties who had recovered from COVID-19. Both conserved end residues are part of each CDR3. D genes are given only for firm matches. Clone size appears in some rows only: once, few, many, or a class for an expanded clone.

>TRBJ2-7|TRBV7-2|.|once
TGTGCCAGCAGCGTAGGGCGGGTCTCCTCCTACGAGCAGTACTTC
CASSVGRVSSYEQYF
>TRBJ1-2|TRBV27|.|once
TGTGCCAGCAGTCCTAGTGGGTATGGCTACACCTTC
CASSPSGYGYTF
>TRBJ2-7|TRBV3-1/TRBV3-2|TRBD1|few
TGTGCCAGCAGCCATCTCCAAAGGCGCAGGGGGTCGTACGAGCAGTACTTC
CASSHLQRRRGSYEQYF
>TRBJ2-2|TRBV5-6|TRBD2|.
TGTGCCAGCAGCCTCTCTTGGGGCGGGAGGTCGAACACCGGGGAGCTGTTTTTT
CASSLSWGGRSNTGELFF
>TRBJ1-2|TRBV30|TRBD1|.
TGTGCCTGGAGTGTCCGCTTGACAGGGGCTAACTATGGCTACACCTTC
CAWSVRLTGANYGYTF
>TRBJ2-1|TRBV6-5|.|once
TGTGCCAGCAGGGCGGTAAATGAGCAGTTCTTC
CASRAVNEQFF
>TRBJ2-7|TRBV7-2|.|.
TGTGCCAGCAGCTCACGGGGTCTCTCCTACGAGCAGTACTTC
CASSSRGLSYEQYF
>TRBJ2-1|TRBV9|TRBD2|.
TGTGCCAGCAGCCTGAGCGGGAGCTCCTACAATGAGCAGTTCTTC
CASSLSGSSYNEQFF
>TRBJ2-5|TRBV12-5|TRBD1|.
TGTGCTAGTGGTTTGGTACAGGGGACAGGGGGAGGAGAGACCCAGTACTTC
CASGLVQGTGGGETQYF
>TRBJ1-1|TRBV2|TRBD1|.
TGTGCCAGCACCCACAGGGGGCTGAACACTGAAGCTTTCTTT
CASTHRGLNTEAFF
>TRBJ2-7|TRBV10-3|.|.
TGTGCCATCAGTGGTCCAGATAACCCCGACGAGCAGTACTTC
CAISGPDNPDEQYF
>TRBJ2-7|TRBV12-3/TRBV12-4|.|.
TGTGCCAGCCGTCCAAAGGGAGGGGGCGAGCAGTACTTC
CASRPKGGGEQYF
>TRBJ1-1|TRBV7-2|.|.
TGTGCCAGCAGCTTCCCGGCAGGGGCAAACACTGAAGCTTTCTTT
CASSFPAGANTEAFF
>TRBJ1-2|TRBV30|.|once
TGTGCCTGGAGGGACTTCTATGGCTACACCTTC
CAWRDFYGYTF
>TRBJ2-1|TRBV2|TRBD2|.
TGTGCCAGCAGTGTGAGGCTAGCGGGGGGGAATGAGCAGTTCTTC
CASSVRLAGGNEQFF
>TRBJ1-6|TRBV11-1|TRBD1|.
TGTGCCAGCAGCCTCGGACAGGGGTATAATTCACCCCTCCACTTT
CASSLGQGYNSPLHF